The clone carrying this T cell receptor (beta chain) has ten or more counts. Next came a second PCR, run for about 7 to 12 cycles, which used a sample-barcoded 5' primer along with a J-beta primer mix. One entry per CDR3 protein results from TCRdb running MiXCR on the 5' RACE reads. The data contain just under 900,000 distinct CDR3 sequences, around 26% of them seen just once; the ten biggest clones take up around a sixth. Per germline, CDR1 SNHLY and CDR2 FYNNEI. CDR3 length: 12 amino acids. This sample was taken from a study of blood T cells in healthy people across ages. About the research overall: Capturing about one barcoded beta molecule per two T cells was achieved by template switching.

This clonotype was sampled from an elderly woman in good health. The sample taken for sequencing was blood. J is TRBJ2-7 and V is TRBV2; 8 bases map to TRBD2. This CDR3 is CAGRGDSYEQYF. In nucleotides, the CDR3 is TGTGCTGGGCGGGGGGACTCCTACGAGCAGTACTTC.